The 29 T cell receptor beta chains presented below share a single source sample, sequenced in a study of shared clonotypes between healthy human individuals. Generated by immunoSEQ multiplex PCR, the TCRdb table keeps only in-frame clones and is missing some. The data contain about 1.1 million clones, 75% to 85% of them seen just once; the ten biggest clones take up 0.55% to 0.7%. Sequenced material: memory CD4+ T cells from PBMCs. As to subset: CD45RA-negative fraction. The origin of the receptors is a man between 18 and 29 years old in good health. Some clones in this sample may be carry-over from other donors' samples.

About this clone itself: A single base separates this from a much larger clone, so it may be a read error. The CDR3 does not close with the conserved phenylalanine or tryptophan, likely indicating a read error. The genes are TRBV7-9 and TRBJ1-1; 8 positions agree with TRBD1. V dropped 4 bases and J dropped 4; count of bases not matched to a gene: 5. Germline loops: CDR1 SEHNR, CDR2 FQNEAQ (reference sequence). CDR3 size: 14 residues. The CDR3 bases are TGTGCCAGCAGCTCCGGACAGGGTCCCACTGAAGCTTTCCTT. The encoded protein is CASSSGQGPTEAFL.

The chain employs TRBV14 and TRBJ2-7; TRBD2 matches 7 bases. With 2 bases clipped from V and 6 bases from J, the junction kept 7 bases outside the gene matches. The germline gives CDR1 SGHDN, CDR2 FVKESK. The CDR3 runs 14 residues. The CDR3 DNA reads TGTGCCAGCAGCCAACCGGGACTACCGCCCGAGCAGTACTTC. It specifies CASSQPGLPPEQYF. Based on the CDR3 plus reference TRBV14 and TRBJ2-7, the full variable domain is EAGVTQFPSHSVIEKGQTVTLRCDPISGHDNLYWYRRVMGKEIKFLLHFVKESKQDESGMPNNRFLAERTGGTYSTLKVQPAELEDSGVYFCASSQPGLPPEQYFGPGTRLTVT.

The chain uses TRBV15 and TRBJ2-7, with TRBD2 identical over 8 bases. The CDR3 has 15 amino acids. The trim removed 5 bases at V and 2 bases at J, leaving 8 bases unmatched. Germline V gives CDR1 LNHNV, CDR2 YYDKDF (reference sequence). CDR3 in amino acids: CATSGRSGRTYEQYF. CDR3 sequence (DNA): TGTGCCACCAGCGGCCGGAGCGGGAGAACCTACGAGCAGTACTTC.

The rearrangement joins TRBV5-4 to TRBJ1-2; D may be TRBD1 (6 bases). V lost 4 bases and J 2 bases, leaving 18 bases between the germline ends. The CDR3 has 16 amino acids. Per the germline V gene, CDR1 is SGHNT and CDR2 is YYREEE (reference sequence). This chain's CDR3 is CASSQGREGGNYGYTF. CDR3 in DNA: TGTGCCAGCAGCCAGGGCAGGGAAGGGGGAAACTATGGCTACACCTTC.

This clone was seen just once. This CDR3 is CASSPGLAYNEQFF. In DNA form, the CDR3 reads TGTGCCAGCAGTCCCGGACTAGCTTACAATGAGCAGTTCTTC. This chain connects TRBV28 to TRBJ2-1, with 8 bases aligning to TRBD2. Germline V gene sequence: CDR1 MDHEN, CDR2 SYDVKM. The CDR3 spans 14 residues. V lost 5 bases and J lost 4; bases outside the gene matches: 4. Based on the CDR3 plus reference TRBV28 and TRBJ2-1, the full variable domain is DVKVTQSSRYLVKRTGEKVFLECVQDMDHENMFWYRQDPGLGLRLIYFSYDVKMKEKGDIPEGYSVSREKKERFSLILESASTNQTSMYLCASSPGLAYNEQFFGPGTRLTVL.

V and J are TRBV5-6 and TRBJ2-7; 13 bases agree with TRBD2. CDR1 SGHDT and CDR2 YYEEEE come from the germline V gene. The CDR3 consists of 15 residues. V was clipped by 4 bases and J by 5 bases; unmatched bases: 6. The CDR3 region is CASSLRGLAGHEQYF. The CDR3 region has the DNA TGTGCCAGCAGCCTCCGGGGACTAGCGGGACACGAGCAGTACTTC.

The chain links TRBV29-1 to TRBJ2-5; D is unresolved. The germline gives CDR1 SQVTM, CDR2 ANQGSEA. This CDR3 comprises 9 residues. The V end was cut by 7 bases, the J end by 5 bases, with 5 bases between. The CDR3 is CSGMETQYF. The CDR3 nucleotides read TGCAGCGGGATGGAGACCCAGTACTTC.

The V and J genes are TRBV5-5 and TRBJ1-3; D gene unclear. Per the germline V gene, CDR1 is SGHKS and CDR2 is YYEKEE (reference sequence). This CDR3 spans 14 amino acids. V lost 4 bases and J 4 bases, leaving 12 bases between the germline ends. This CDR3 is CASSHGMPGNTIYF. In DNA, the CDR3 is TGTGCCAGCAGCCACGGGATGCCGGGAAACACCATATATTTT. Full variable domain (outside the CDR3, taken from reference TRBV5-5 and TRBJ1-3): DAGVTQSPTHLIKTRGQQVTLRCSPISGHKSVSWYQQVLGQGPQFIFQYYEKEERGRGNFPDRFSARQFPNYSSELNVNALLLGDSALYLCASSHGMPGNTIYFGEGSWLTVV.

The rearrangement uses TRBV4-1 and TRBJ2-7; D is unclear. The end of the DNA fits TRBJ2-1 better, so the J call may be wrong. Germline CDR1 MGHRA, CDR2 YSYEKL. The CDR3 has 15 residues. CDR3 in amino acids: CASSQERYQSYEQFF. The DNA of the CDR3 is TGCGCCAGCAGCCAAGAACGTTATCAGTCTTATGAGCAGTTCTTC.

The chain recombines TRBV5-5 with TRBJ1-6, with D hard to call. This CDR3 region has 16 residues. Germline V gene data show CDR1 as SGHKS and CDR2 as YYEKEE (reference sequence). The V and J ends lost 1 base and 0 bases respectively, with 8 bases between them. CDR3 region: CASSLWAHSYNSPLHF. DNA of the CDR3: TGTGCCAGCAGCTTGTGGGCCCACTCCTATAATTCACCCCTCCACTTT.

On this clone itself: Other DNA sequences in this specimen translate into the identical CDR3. The chain combines TRBV6-6 with TRBJ1-3, with D unresolved. V was shortened by 0 bases and J by 0 bases, with 6 bases between the two germline ends. Germline CDR1 MNHNY, CDR2 SVGAGI (reference sequence). CDR3 length: 15 residues. The CDR3: CASSYSPGSGNTIYF. CDR3 DNA: TGTGCCAGCAGTTACTCGCCAGGCTCTGGAAACACCATATATTTT.

The chain employs TRBV5-1 and TRBJ2-1, with D unresolved. V was shortened by 5 bases and J by 0 bases, with 9 bases between the two germline ends. From germline, CDR1 is SGHRS and CDR2 YFSETQ. This CDR3 region has 14 residues. The CDR3 protein is CASSRWDSYNEQFF. For the CDR3, the DNA is TGCGCCAGCAGTAGGTGGGACTCCTACAATGAGCAGTTCTTC.

The chain couples TRBV28 to TRBJ1-1; TRBD1 agrees at 8 bases. Germline CDR1 MDHEN, CDR2 SYDVKM. The junction had 11 bases not matched to a gene; V was cut back by 4 bases and J by 10 bases. CDR3 size: 14 residues. Here the CDR3 reads CASSSSPPGTGAFF. The CDR3 region has the DNA TGTGCCAGCAGTTCCTCCCCCCCCGGGACAGGAGCTTTCTTT.

The chain links TRBV6-5 to TRBJ2-1; D gene unclear. The germline V and J ends were trimmed by 2 bases and 3 bases, with 14 bases remaining between them. The CDR3 contains 16 residues. Per the germline V gene, CDR1 is MNHEY and CDR2 is SVGAGI. The CDR3 protein is CASSYLSSAHYNEQFF. Here the CDR3 DNA reads TGTGCCAGCAGTTACCTATCGAGCGCACACTACAATGAGCAGTTCTTC.

Concerning this clone: Mismatch with germline at one junction end may stem from a read error. The same CDR3 arises from other DNA sequences in this sample as well. This rearrangement joins TRBV5-1 to TRBJ2-5, with D tentatively TRBD1 (6 bases). The CDR3 totals 13 residues. Germline V CDR1 and CDR2: SGHRS, YFSETQ. DNA of the CDR3: TGTGCCAGCAGCCCGACAGGCCCAGAGACCCAGTACTTC. This sequence encodes CASSPTGPETQYF.

V gene TRBV18 combines with J gene TRBJ1-1, with 9 bases matching TRBD1. Looked up from germline, CDR1 is KGHSH and CDR2 is LQKENI. This CDR3 is built from 17 residues. Germline trimming cut 3 bases from V and 0 bases from J; bases unmatched to any gene: 8. The CDR3 bases are TGTGCCAGCTCACCGCCCGGGACAGGGCGCCTGAACACTGAAGCTTTCTTT. Translated: CASSPPGTGRLNTEAFF. Full variable domain (remainder filled in from reference TRBV18 and TRBJ1-1): NAGVMQNPRHLVRRRGQEARLRCSPMKGHSHVYWYRQLPEEGLKFMVYLQKENIIDESGMPKERFSAEFPKEGPSILRIQQVVRGDSAAYFCASSPPGTGRLNTEAFFGQGTRLTVV.

The chain links TRBV5-4 to TRBJ2-1; D perhaps matches TRBD2 (6 bases). CDR3 length: 15 residues. Trimming stripped 4 bases from V and 7 bases from J, with 18 bases between. Germline V gives CDR1 SGHNT, CDR2 YYREEE (reference sequence). In DNA form, the CDR3 reads TGTGCCAGCAGCCCTTCTTCGGGAGCGGTGAATGAGCAGTTCTTC. Translated: CASSPSSGAVNEQFF.

On this clone itself: Other DNA sequences within the sample encode an identical CDR3. This chain links TRBV13 with TRBJ2-7; no clear D. CDR3 size: 11 residues. V lost 3 bases and J lost 3, with 3 bases in between. Germline V gene lookup returns CDR1 PRHDT and CDR2 FYEKMQ (reference sequence). Here the CDR3 reads CASSFYYEQYF. The CDR3 coding sequence is TGTGCCAGCAGCTTTTACTACGAGCAGTACTTC.

The chain links TRBV28 to TRBJ1-3; possible D gene TRBD1, 5 bases. This CDR3 is 15 amino acids long. Trimming pared 3 bases from V and 0 bases from J, leaving 9 bases between. Germline V gene data show CDR1 as MDHEN and CDR2 as SYDVKM. This CDR3 is CASSLTDFSGNTIYF. The CDR3 nucleotides are TGTGCCAGCAGTTTGACAGATTTCTCTGGAAACACCATATATTTT.

In the case of this clone: Other DNA sequences from this sample encode an identical CDR3 as well. V and J are TRBV9 and TRBJ1-1; TRBD1 is a possible D gene (6 bases). Trimming cost V 2 bases and J 0 bases, with 8 bases left between them. The CDR3 length is 14 residues. Germline values: CDR1 SGDLS, CDR2 YYNGEE. CDR3 sequence reads: CASSVGGMNTEAFF. The CDR3, as DNA: TGTGCCAGCAGCGTCGGGGGCATGAACACTGAAGCTTTCTTT.

A note on this clone: A clone one base away is much larger, so this may be a read error. V usage is TRBV7-6 and J usage is TRBJ2-5; D gene unclear. The CDR3 sequence is 12 residues long. Germline lookup yields CDR1 SGHVS and CDR2 FNYEAQ. Trimming pared 3 bases from V and 0 bases from J, leaving 2 bases between. CDR3 in amino acids: CASSFDQETQYF. The CDR3 bases are TGTGCCAGCAGCTTTGACCAAGAGACCCAGTACTTC.

Concerning this clone: This same CDR3 is encoded by further DNA sequences in the sample. The chain combines TRBV5-6 with TRBJ1-1; D gene uncertain. Germline V lookup: CDR1 SGHDT, CDR2 YYEEEE. The CDR3 length is 13 residues. Trimming shortened V by 5 bases and J by 2 bases, and 10 bases separated the two germline ends. The CDR3 nucleotides read TGTGCCAGCAGTCTGGGCCGAAACACTGAAGCTTTCTTT. Amino acid sequence: CASSLGRNTEAFF.

This clone was seen a single time. J is TRBJ2-7 and V is TRBV30; 9 positions agree with TRBD1. This CDR3 spans 14 amino acids. CDR1 GTSNPN and CDR2 SVGIG come from the germline V gene (reference sequence). After removal of 5 bases from V and 5 bases from J, the junction contained 10 bases not matched to a gene. This CDR3 reads CAWATNTGGDEQYF. As DNA, the CDR3 is TGTGCCTGGGCCACGAATACAGGGGGCGACGAGCAGTACTTC. The whole variable domain, filled in from reference TRBV30 and TRBJ2-7, reads SQTIHQWPATLVQPVGSPLSLECTVEGTSNPNLYWYRQAAGRGLQLLFYSVGIGQISSEVPQNLSASRPQDRQFILSSKKLLLSDSGFYLCAWATNTGGDEQYFGPGTRLTVT.

The V gene is TRBV7-2, the J gene TRBJ2-1, with D tentatively TRBD2 (5 bases). V was pared by 2 bases and J by 2 bases, with 13 bases between. CDR1 SGHTA and CDR2 FQGNSA come from the germline V gene. The CDR3 has 16 amino acids. DNA for the CDR3: TGTGCCAGCAGCTTATTTGTTTCGGGGACCTACAATGAGCAGTTCTTC. Translating gives CASSLFVSGTYNEQFF.

This sequence joins TRBV18 and TRBJ2-7; D gene ambiguous. Germline CDR1 and CDR2: KGHSH and LQKENI. CDR3 length: 12 residues. V lost 3 bases and J lost 6, with 9 bases in between. CDR3 in DNA: TGTGCCAGCTCACCCCGGTTGGGCGAGCAGTACTTC. Amino acids: CASSPRLGEQYF. Complete variable domain (other parts from reference TRBV18 and TRBJ2-7): NAGVMQNPRHLVRRRGQEARLRCSPMKGHSHVYWYRQLPEEGLKFMVYLQKENIIDESGMPKERFSAEFPKEGPSILRIQQVVRGDSAAYFCASSPRLGEQYFGPGTRLTVT.

This clone occurred many times. Within the sample, other DNA sequences also encode this same CDR3. The V gene is TRBV18, the J gene TRBJ1-1, with no clear D. The V gene's germline CDR1 is KGHSH and CDR2 LQKENI. Trimming took 5 bases from V and 2 from J, leaving 9 bases between them. There are 13 residues in the CDR3. CDR3 in amino acids: CASSGQRNTEAFF. The CDR3 DNA follows: TGTGCCAGCTCAGGTCAGAGAAACACTGAAGCTTTCTTT.

The rearrangement joins TRBV6-5 to TRBJ1-1, with a tentative D call TRBD1 (6 bases). This CDR3 is built from 15 residues. The V end lost 5 bases, the J end lost 5 bases, and 18 bases lay between the germline ends. CDR1 MNHEY and CDR2 SVGAGI come from the germline V gene. CDR3 region: CASSTPLQGGTEAFF. The CDR3 coding sequence is TGTGCCAGCAGTACGCCTCTACAGGGTGGGACTGAAGCTTTCTTT.

The chain joins TRBV11-3 to TRBJ1-2; D uncertain. CDR1 is SGHNT and CDR2 is YENEEA in the germline V gene. There are 16 residues in the CDR3. V dropped 1 base and J dropped 2 bases, with 14 bases sitting between them. CDR3 sequence: CASSLGEKGSNYGYTF. CDR3 DNA: TGTGCCAGCAGCTTAGGTGAGAAAGGATCGAACTATGGCTACACCTTC.

The chain joins TRBV7-9 to TRBJ2-1, with 7 bases identical to TRBD1. CDR3 length: 15 amino acids. CDR1 is SEHNR, CDR2 FQNEAQ, per germline (reference sequence). V was clipped by 5 bases and J by 4 bases; unmatched bases: 8. The CDR3 coding sequence is TGTGCCAGCAGCCTACGAGGACAGGTTTACAATGAGCAGTTCTTC. Translating gives CASSLRGQVYNEQFF.